The 10 T cell receptor beta chains in this list originate from one sample, sequenced in a study of breast tumors, draining lymph nodes, adjacent tissues. TCRdb fed the multiplex PCR reads into MiXCR, producing one record per CDR3 protein. The table records 47,000 or so distinct CDR3 sequences, more than 20% of them present only once. The specimen sequenced was breast tumor tissue. The receptors originated from a female donor with breast cancer. Some clones in this sample may be carry-over from other donors' samples.

This clonotype came up many times. This rearrangement joins TRBV20-1 to TRBJ1-5; D unclear. CDR1 and CDR2 (germline): DFQATT, SNEGSKA (reference sequence). CDR3 length: 14 residues. V gave up 5 bases and J gave up 1 base, with 12 bases separating them. DNA of the CDR3: TGCAGTGCTCAAGGACCGAGGAGCAATCAGCCCCAGCATTTT. As protein: CSAQGPRSNQPQHF.

This clonotype has at least ten counts. The J gene is TRBJ2-1, the V gene TRBV7-9, with 7 bases identical to TRBD1. CDR3 length: 12 amino acids. Germline V gene sequence: CDR1 SEHNR, CDR2 FQNEAQ (reference sequence). The J segment lost 9 bases and the V segment lost 5 bases, leaving 4 bases of the junction unmatched. CDR3 nucleotide sequence: TGTGCCAGCAGCCTAAACAGGGGTGAGCAGTTCTTC. Its translation is CASSLNRGEQFF.

At least ten counts were recorded for this clonotype. This rearrangement joins TRBV10-3 to TRBJ2-3, with D possibly being TRBD2 (7 bases). V lost 4 bases, J lost 5 bases, and 16 bases lay in between. The CDR3 extends over 15 amino acids. Germline V gives CDR1 ENHRY, CDR2 SYGVKD. The DNA of the CDR3 is TGTGCCATCAGTGTCTCGGCGGGGGCGGTAGATACGCAGTATTTT. Residues: CAISVSAGAVDTQYF.

This clonotype was seen at least ten times. The V gene is TRBV15, the J gene TRBJ1-2; maybe TRBD1 (6 bases). The germline V gene encodes CDR1 LNHNV and CDR2 YYDKDF (reference sequence). The CDR3 extends over 14 amino acids. Between the trimmed V and J ends, which lost 4 bases and 5 bases, there was a span of 14 bases. The chain's CDR3 is CATSTDGQGYGYTF. CDR3 nucleotides: TGTGCCACCAGCACGGACGGGCAGGGGTATGGCTACACCTTC.

In its sample, this clonotype was seen a few times. This chain uses TRBV2 with TRBJ2-5; no reliable D call. The V gene lost 0 bases and the J gene lost 5 bases, with 10 bases spanning the gap. Germline-derived CDR1 and CDR2 are SNHLY and FYNNEI. This CDR3 contains 14 residues. The CDR3 sequence: CASSEAIGSETQYF. In DNA, the CDR3 is TGTGCCAGCAGTGAAGCTATCGGGTCGGAGACCCAGTACTTC.

Regarding this clonotype: Germline is not matched at one junction end, which may reflect a read error. The gene calls are TRBV4-1 and TRBJ1-5, with 7 nucleotides matching TRBD1. The CDR3 covers 19 residues. Germline CDR1 is MGHRA and CDR2 is YSYEKL. The CDR3 sequence is CAGSQEGGVLASEGQPQHF. CDR3 coding DNA: TGCGCCGGCAGCCAAGAAGGGGGCGTGTTGGCCAGCGAGGGTCAGCCCCAGCATTTT.

This clonotype was seen at least ten times. CDR3 sequence (DNA): TGCGCCAGCAGTGAGAATCCAGGGGACGCCTACGAGCAGTACTTC. Its protein product is CASSENPGDAYEQYF. The rearrangement uses TRBV5-1 and TRBJ2-7; possibly TRBD1 for D (6 bases). CDR1 and CDR2 from the germline V gene are SGHRS and YFSETQ. Trimming removed 5 bases at V and 2 bases at J, with 17 bases between. CDR3 length: 15 residues.

Notes on this clonotype: This may arise from a read error, as a much more abundant clone is one base away. The CDR3 does not end in the conserved phenylalanine or tryptophan, so this is likely a read error. The gene calls are TRBV24-1 and TRBJ2-5; D not resolved. CDR3 length: 14 amino acids. Germline loops: CDR1 KGHDR, CDR2 SFDVKD. V gave up 7 bases and J gave up 0 bases, with 11 bases separating them. The CDR3 bases are TGTGCCACCAGCCCCGCTAGGGACCAAGAGACCCAGTACTTG. Residues: CATSPARDQETQYL.

This clonotype has at least ten counts. V and J are TRBV12-3 or TRBV12-4 and TRBJ2-3, with 7 bases matching TRBD2. Trimming at V came to 7 bases and at J to 0 bases, leaving 7 bases not matched to a gene. This CDR3 region has 15 residues. This chain's CDR3 is CASTPGGSSTDTQYF. In nucleotides, the CDR3 is TGTGCCAGCACCCCGGGGGGTTCTAGCACAGATACGCAGTATTTT.

In its sample, this clonotype was seen many times. The chain links TRBV10-3 to TRBJ2-2; TRBD2 matches 11 bases. CDR3 size: 16 residues. V dropped 4 bases and J dropped 4; count of bases not matched to a gene: 5. Per germline, CDR1 ENHRY and CDR2 SYGVKD. CDR3 DNA sequence: TGTGCCATCAGTGTCGGTAGCGGGGGGGCCACCGGGGAGCTGTTTTTT. This encodes CAISVGSGGATGELFF.